This is a list of T cell receptor beta chains from one sample in a study of blood T cell repertoires in COVID-19. Clones were sequenced by immunoSEQ multiplex PCR, and TCRdb holds only the in-frame ones, with some missing. The sample contains 150,000 to 200,000 clones, about four fifths of which appear only once. The specimen was peripheral blood. These receptor sequences come from a man aged 60 to 69 with acute or convalescent COVID-19. The conserved cysteine and the conserved F or W are not part of the CDR3 here.

cdr3_aa: ASSIGTREQY
j_call: TRBJ2-7
v_call: TRBV12-3/TRBV12-4

cdr3_aa: ASSLGTGGQPQH
j_call: TRBJ1-5
v_call: TRBV3-1/TRBV3-2

cdr3_aa: ATGDSNSNQPQH
j_call: TRBJ1-5
v_call: TRBV15

cdr3_aa: AWSVQGGGDKF
j_call: TRBJ2-1
v_call: TRBV30

cdr3_aa: ASSDMFGIKY
j_call: TRBJ2-7
v_call: TRBV2

cdr3_aa: ASSLGTGASYNSPLH
j_call: TRBJ1-6
v_call: TRBV5-1

cdr3_aa: AISAMTGGASYEQY
j_call: TRBJ2-7
v_call: TRBV10-3

cdr3_aa: ASRGGGSSYNEQF
j_call: TRBJ2-1
v_call: TRBV5-1

cdr3_aa: ASSERDRADTQY
j_call: TRBJ2-3
v_call: TRBV10-2

cdr3_aa: ASSQEGAGGSIGELF
j_call: TRBJ2-2
v_call: TRBV4-2

cdr3_aa: ASSSLAGAVDGQY
j_call: TRBJ2-7
v_call: TRBV7-2

cdr3_aa: AWSVRLTGLPREQY
j_call: TRBJ2-7
v_call: TRBV30

cdr3_aa: ASSPKGGDTTYEQY
j_call: TRBJ2-7
v_call: TRBV4-2

cdr3_aa: ASSLTGGLGNTIY
j_call: TRBJ1-3
v_call: TRBV7-6

cdr3_aa: ASSQVWHQDTEAF
j_call: TRBJ1-1
v_call: TRBV4-3

cdr3_aa: ASSLDTRTSSSHEQF
j_call: TRBJ2-1
v_call: TRBV11-2

cdr3_aa: ASSQDLAGNYGYT
j_call: TRBJ1-2
v_call: TRBV4-3

cdr3_aa: ASSAGDHSNQPQH
j_call: TRBJ1-5
v_call: TRBV5-8

cdr3_aa: ASSLRDREYNEQF
j_call: TRBJ2-1
v_call: TRBV7-3

cdr3_aa: ASSLGGQGGQPQH
j_call: TRBJ1-5
v_call: TRBV11-2

cdr3_aa: ASSRSGTYEQY
j_call: TRBJ2-7
v_call: TRBV5-1

cdr3_aa: ASSETGTGSREQY
j_call: TRBJ2-7
v_call: TRBV9

cdr3_aa: ASSEGQGIYEQY
j_call: TRBJ2-7
v_call: TRBV2

cdr3_aa: ATSDPEQVGSNQPQH
j_call: TRBJ1-5
v_call: TRBV24-1

cdr3_aa: ASEERGGTTDTQY
j_call: TRBJ2-3
v_call: TRBV2

cdr3_aa: ASSTTGTTDTQY
j_call: TRBJ2-3
v_call: TRBV6-5

cdr3_aa: ASTPRGVRMYEQY
j_call: TRBJ2-7
v_call: TRBV6-5

cdr3_aa: ASSEQETQY
j_call: TRBJ2-5
v_call: TRBV2

cdr3_aa: ASSPGQGGTEAF
j_call: TRBJ1-1
v_call: TRBV19

cdr3_aa: ASSLSITGEKLF
j_call: TRBJ1-4
v_call: TRBV27

cdr3_aa: ASREGTAYEQY
j_call: TRBJ2-7
v_call: TRBV6-5

cdr3_aa: ASSLAPSGGYNEQF
j_call: TRBJ2-1
v_call: TRBV7-2

cdr3_aa: ASSTRTGTYEQY
j_call: TRBJ2-7
v_call: TRBV7-9

cdr3_aa: ASSVGGNKGETQY
j_call: TRBJ2-5
v_call: TRBV6-4

cdr3_aa: ASSLGQLWEQY
j_call: TRBJ2-7
v_call: TRBV7-9

cdr3_aa: ASSLDRAWTGELF
j_call: TRBJ2-2
v_call: TRBV19

cdr3_aa: ASSPLLTGGLSPLH
j_call: TRBJ1-6
v_call: TRBV3-1/TRBV3-2

cdr3_aa: ASSLGLLSYEQY
j_call: TRBJ2-7
v_call: TRBV11-2

cdr3_aa: SVDKGTGNYGYT
j_call: TRBJ1-2
v_call: TRBV29-1

cdr3_aa: ASSQARVPYEQY
j_call: TRBJ2-7
v_call: TRBV3-1/TRBV3-2

cdr3_aa: ASSVEPTGREQY
j_call: TRBJ2-7
v_call: TRBV9

cdr3_aa: ASSETGKNQPQH
j_call: TRBJ1-5
v_call: TRBV25-1

cdr3_aa: ASKLQGRSEAF
j_call: TRBJ1-1
v_call: TRBV27

cdr3_aa: ASSSGGPYNEQF
j_call: TRBJ2-1
v_call: TRBV11-1

cdr3_aa: ASSELRTSGYYNEQF
j_call: TRBJ2-1
v_call: TRBV6-1

cdr3_aa: ASSQVPGTYNEQF
j_call: TRBJ2-1
v_call: TRBV3-1/TRBV3-2

cdr3_aa: ASSVLMGREQF
j_call: TRBJ2-1
v_call: TRBV25-1

cdr3_aa: ASSLIRRAKTGELF
j_call: TRBJ2-2
v_call: TRBV7-3